This TCR beta chain was found in a study of blood T cell repertoires in COVID-19 (dated by TCRdb to 2020 to 2021). Study-wide context: Samples from collaborators originated in the United States, Italy and Spain and spanned both the acute and convalescent phases of COVID-19. The prospective study material was composed of cDNA or gDNA derived from T cells, B-cell-depleted T cells, or PBMCs. The dataset comprised deeply sampled blood TCRbeta repertoires from subjects exposed to, actively infected with, or recovered from COVID-19. A freely available public database, intended as a resource for researchers studying the immune response to SARS-CoV-2, is where the repertoires were released. Samples were obtained from the ongoing ImmuneRACE study (first 160 participants) and from over a thousand subjects provided by 6 global collaborators. Sample metadata almost always included a de-identified subject ID, COVID-19 status, age in years and sex. HLA class I and class II types, where available, came from metadata supplied by the sample provider rather than from assay-based typing. Study-wide findings and limitations: The quantity of clinical and demographic metadata differed by source and by participant and was supplied without curation.

TCRbeta CDR3 regions were amplified from genomic DNA using the immunoSEQ Assay, a bias-controlled multiplex PCR. In the paper's pipeline: Nucleated cell counts per sample were estimated from amplification of reference gene primers within the assay. To quantify the absolute abundance of each unique TCRbeta CDR3 rearrangement, sequence reads were collapsed and filtered. Productive Simpson clonality was computed per sample as the square root of Simpson's diversity index over productive rearrangements. TCRdb obtained this table from immuneACCESS and retained in-frame rearrangements with V and J assigned. These tables miss some clones; where compared with another copy, unresolved V genes account for less than half of the shortfall, and the remainder is unexplained. V, J and clone size were drawn from that table, and D and trimming were deduced from the DNA. In this sample the table shows around 190,000 clones, over 80% of which occur a single time. The ten biggest clones cover about 9.3% of the sample.

This clone was detected a few times. There is no known antigen for this receptor. Base qualities are missing; no much larger clone stands one base away. In the prospective study, participants were about 18 to 100 years old, resided in about two dozen geographic areas of the United States, and were enrolled through a virtual design. In the prospective study, cohorts were assigned on the basis of participant-reported clinical history obtained from a screening survey and a study questionnaire. Each participant in the prospective study had whole blood, serum and a nasopharyngeal or oropharyngeal swab collected by mobile phlebotomists. Additional blood draws and questionnaires over an approximately 2-month period could optionally be provided by prospective study participants. Before DNA extraction, blood samples from the prospective study were shipped at room temperature or frozen. What was sequenced was PBMCs or T cells enriched from blood (not recorded which). This receptor was taken from a man between 18 and 35 years old with acute COVID-19.

The CDR3 corresponds to CASSPEGPRADTQYF. Read as DNA, the sequence is TGTGCCAGCAGCCCGGAGGGCCCGAGGGCAGATACGCAGTATTTT. The rearrangement combines TRBV4-2 with TRBJ2-3; 6 matching bases give a weak D call of TRBD2. Trimming at the junction amounts to 4 bases on V and 4 bases on J, and the germline ends lie 15 bases apart. The cysteine opens and the phenylalanine closes a CDR3 of 15 amino acids. This entry keeps only the CDR3 DNA: 45 bases, framed from base 1. The germline V gene provides CDR1 LGHNA and CDR2 YNFKEQ.